The 31 T cell receptor beta chains presented below share a single source sample, sequenced in a study of technical replicates of blood from a few donors. TCRdb's table, derived via immunoSEQ multiplex PCR, lists solely in-frame clones and lacks some. The table includes about 75,000 clones, 91% detected once. The sequenced material came from T cells isolated from PBMCs. The source is a human donor in good health. Some clones in this sample may be carry-over from other donors' samples.

The DNA for the CDR3 is TGTGCCAGCACTCCCCGGGGGGTCTCCTACGAGCAGTACTTC. Its translation is CASTPRGVSYEQYF. The chain carries TRBV27 and TRBJ2-7; 7 positions match TRBD2. Germline values: CDR1 MNHEY, CDR2 SMNVEV (reference sequence). This CDR3 spans 14 amino acids. V was pared by 7 bases and J by 0 bases, with 6 bases of the junction left unmatched.

This chain connects TRBV19 to TRBJ2-7, with a possible D match to TRBD2 (6 bases). Germline loops: CDR1 LNHDA, CDR2 SQIVND (reference sequence). The germline V and J ends were trimmed by 5 bases and 0 bases, with 14 bases remaining between them. CDR3 size: 15 residues. CDR3 DNA sequence: TGTGCCAGTAGTTCCCGGGCCGGGAGCTCCTACGAGCAGTACTTC. Protein: CASSSRAGSSYEQYF.

The genes are TRBV18 and TRBJ1-5; D is undetermined. V lost 6 bases to trimming and J lost 5 bases, with 23 bases between them. This CDR3 has 17 residues. CDR1 is KGHSH and CDR2 is LQKENI in the germline V gene. Written as DNA, the CDR3 is TGTGCCAGCTCCGTGGCGGAGGTCCCGAGTATGGATCAGCCCCAGCATTTT. Its protein product is CASSVAEVPSMDQPQHF.

This chain connects TRBV25-1 to TRBJ1-1, with no clear D. Per the germline V gene, CDR1 is MGHDK and CDR2 is SYGVNS. The CDR3 spans 14 residues. Trimming stripped 3 bases from V and 2 bases from J, with 10 bases between. CDR3 nucleotide sequence: TGTGCCAGCAGTGACCCACAACCCAACACTGAAGCTTTCTTT. Its protein product is CASSDPQPNTEAFF.

This clone was seen more than once but under ten times. The rearrangement joins TRBV30 to TRBJ1-1; 7 nucleotides agree with TRBD1. Germline CDR1 is GTSNPN and CDR2 is SVGIG (reference sequence). The CDR3 contains 13 residues. The trim removed 3 bases at V and 4 bases at J, leaving 5 bases unmatched. CDR3 sequence reads: CAWRDRTGTEAFF. For the CDR3, the DNA is TGTGCCTGGAGGGACAGGACGGGCACTGAAGCTTTCTTT.

The chain joins TRBV11-2 to TRBJ2-1, with D perhaps matching TRBD1 (7 bases). The germline CDR1 and CDR2 sequences are SGHAT and FQNNGV. The V end lost 2 bases, the J end lost 9 bases, and 20 bases lay between the germline ends. This CDR3 contains 16 residues. CDR3 nucleotides: TGTGCCAGCAGCTTATACGTGTCAGGGGGGTCCTCTGAGCAGTTCTTC. This codes for CASSLYVSGGSSEQFF.

This clone was seen once. The chain recombines TRBV6-5 with TRBJ2-1, with TRBD2 identical over 11 bases. This CDR3 is 16 amino acids long. V lost 2 bases, J lost 6 bases, and 6 bases stayed unmatched. Germline loops: CDR1 MNHEY, CDR2 SVGAGI. CDR3 in amino acids: CASSYALAGVSNEQFF. CDR3 nucleotide sequence: TGTGCCAGCAGTTACGCACTAGCGGGAGTTTCCAATGAGCAGTTCTTC.

As DNA, the CDR3 is TGTGCCAGCAGCGTTCGTGAGCGGGCCACAGATACGCAGTATTTT. It yields the protein CASSVRERATDTQYF. The V gene is TRBV9, the J gene TRBJ2-3, with D tentatively TRBD2 (6 bases). Germline CDR1 reads SGDLS; CDR2 reads YYNGEE. The CDR3 has 15 amino acids. Trimming cost V 2 bases and J 2 bases, with 12 bases left between them.

The chain links TRBV4-1 to TRBJ2-7, with D maybe TRBD1 (5 bases). V was cut by 1 base and J by 5 bases, with 15 bases left in between. The CDR3 loop spans 15 amino acids. Germline CDR1 is MGHRA and CDR2 is YSYEKL. The CDR3 coding sequence is TGCGCCAGCAGCCAAGCCGCCCCAGGGATCAACGAGCAGTACTTC. Encoded protein: CASSQAAPGINEQYF.

The rearrangement joins TRBV6-5 to TRBJ1-1; TRBD1 matches 8 bases. Germline trimming cut 0 bases from V and 4 bases from J; bases unmatched to any gene: 4. This CDR3 contains 15 residues. CDR1 MNHEY and CDR2 SVGAGI come from the germline V gene. The chain's CDR3 is CASSYSTGVGTEAFF. CDR3 nucleotide sequence: TGTGCCAGCAGTTACTCGACAGGGGTGGGCACTGAAGCTTTCTTT.

The chain is built from TRBV11-3 and TRBJ1-6; possibly TRBD1 for D (5 bases). The V end lost 5 bases, the J end lost 10 bases, and 12 bases lay between the germline ends. Germline V gives CDR1 SGHNT, CDR2 YENEEA. This CDR3 spans 13 amino acids. The CDR3, as DNA: TGTGCCAGCAGCCTTGGGACTGACTCACCCCTCCACTTT. Translating it yields CASSLGTDSPLHF.

The CDR3 protein is CASSRTDSGNTIYF. The CDR3 DNA follows: TGCGCCAGCAGCAGGACAGATTCTGGAAACACCATATATTTT. The J gene is TRBJ1-3, the V gene TRBV5-1; D is perhaps TRBD1 (6 bases). Trimming shortened V by 4 bases and J by 1 base, and 9 bases separated the two germline ends. From germline, CDR1 is SGHRS and CDR2 YFSETQ. The CDR3 has 14 residues.

CDR3 sequence: CASSPGPRRETQYF. CDR3 sequence (DNA): TGTGCCAGCAGCCCCGGCCCTAGGCGAGAGACCCAGTACTTC. The chain is built from TRBV6-1 and TRBJ2-5; D remains ambiguous. Trimming shortened V by 6 bases and J by 4 bases, and 15 bases separated the two germline ends. CDR3 length equals 14 residues. In germline, CDR1 is MNHNS, CDR2 SASEGT.

V usage is TRBV9 and J usage is TRBJ1-1; no clear D. The CDR3 extends over 14 amino acids. V was trimmed by 0 bases and J by 1 base, leaving 7 bases between them. Per germline, CDR1 SGDLS and CDR2 YYNGEE. CDR3 amino acids: CASSVERENTEAFF. Written as DNA, the CDR3 is TGTGCCAGCAGCGTAGAAAGAGAGAACACTGAAGCTTTCTTT.

The chain carries TRBV6-1 and TRBJ1-5, with a weak D call TRBD1 (6 bases). V shed 1 base and J shed 7 bases, with 14 bases lying between them. Germline lookup yields CDR1 MNHNS and CDR2 SASEGT. The CDR3 contains 15 residues. The CDR3 nucleotides are TGTGCCAGCAGTGAAGATCACAGGGTCGGACAGCCCCAGCATTTT. As protein: CASSEDHRVGQPQHF.

J is TRBJ1-1 and V is TRBV30; D is unresolved. The germline V and J ends were trimmed by 4 bases and 4 bases, with 10 bases remaining between them. Germline CDR1 reads GTSNPN; CDR2 reads SVGIG (reference sequence). The CDR3 runs 12 residues. The CDR3 region is CAWTLPGTEAFF. The CDR3 DNA is TGTGCCTGGACCCTACCTGGCACTGAAGCTTTCTTT.

The chain recombines TRBV7-6 with TRBJ1-1; D might be TRBD1 (5 bases). Germline CDR1 SGHVS, CDR2 FNYEAQ. With 0 bases removed from V and 5 bases from J, the gap between germline ends came to 13 bases. CDR3 length: 15 residues. CDR3 in DNA: TGTGCCAGCAGCTTAGCTGTGGGGCGGGGGACTGAAGCTTTCTTT. The encoded protein is CASSLAVGRGTEAFF.

The V gene is TRBV11-3, the J gene TRBJ2-7; D not certain. Trimming pared 6 bases from V and 4 bases from J, leaving 13 bases between. The CDR3 runs to 13 residues. Germline CDR1 is SGHNT and CDR2 is YENEEA. The CDR3 region is CASSDSFMYEQYF. The CDR3 nucleotides read TGTGCCAGCAGTGATAGTTTTATGTACGAGCAGTACTTC.

The chain combines TRBV30 with TRBJ1-1; D unclear. Germline V CDR1 and CDR2: GTSNPN, SVGIG (reference sequence). The CDR3 spans 14 residues. Trimming took 4 bases from V and 3 from J, leaving 15 bases between them. CDR3 bases: TGTGCCTGGAACGACGGCGGCCTAGACACTGAAGCTTTCTTT. Protein sequence: CAWNDGGLDTEAFF.

Notes on this clone: The same CDR3 also results from other DNA sequences found in this sample. V usage is TRBV18 and J usage is TRBJ2-7, with 12 bases fitting TRBD1. CDR1 KGHSH and CDR2 LQKENI come from the germline V gene. The V and J ends lost 3 bases and 7 bases, in that order; junction bases with no gene match: 4. The CDR3 is 14 amino acids. The CDR3 DNA sequence: TGTGCCAGCTCACCCGGGACAGGGGGCCGGGAGCAGTACTTC. Its translation is CASSPGTGGREQYF.

J is TRBJ1-6 and V is TRBV4-1; 10 bases agree with TRBD1. With V trimmed by 1 base and J by 4 bases, 19 bases remained unmatched. This CDR3 comprises 22 residues. Germline-derived CDR1 and CDR2 are MGHRA and YSYEKL. CDR3 residues: CASSQVLVRGQGLRGYNSPLHF. The CDR3 nucleotides are TGCGCCAGCAGCCAAGTGTTAGTACGGGGACAGGGGCTCCGAGGATATAATTCACCCCTCCACTTT.

This chain joins TRBV7-2 and TRBJ2-7, with 12 positions matching TRBD2. Germline lookup yields CDR1 SGHTA and CDR2 FQGNSA. CDR3 size: 16 residues. Trimming cost V 2 bases and J 5 bases; bases outside gene matches: 7. CDR3 sequence: CASSLSLAGGMDEQYF. DNA for the CDR3: TGTGCCAGCAGCTTATCACTAGCGGGGGGTATGGACGAGCAGTACTTC.

The CDR3 loop is CASSSPLASPHNEQFF. CDR3 DNA: TGTGCCAGCAGTTCGCCACTAGCGTCTCCCCACAATGAGCAGTTCTTC. The J gene is TRBJ2-1, the V gene TRBV6-5; 7 bases agree with TRBD2. V shed 4 bases and J 5 bases; nucleotides not matched to a gene: 11. Germline lookup yields CDR1 MNHEY and CDR2 SVGAGI. The CDR3 covers 16 residues.

The chain combines TRBV7-3 with TRBJ2-5; D is perhaps TRBD2 (6 bases). The germline V gene has CDR1 SGHTA and CDR2 FQGTGA. V lost 4 bases and J lost 0, with 6 bases in between. This CDR3 comprises 13 residues. This CDR3 reads CASSSSDQETQYF. As DNA, the CDR3 is TGTGCCAGCAGCTCTAGCGACCAAGAGACCCAGTACTTC.

This chain uses TRBV2 with TRBJ2-3; no clear D. With 10 bases removed from V and 6 bases from J, the gap between germline ends came to 8 bases. The germline CDR1 and CDR2 sequences are SNHLY and FYNNEI. CDR3 length: 10 residues. The chain's CDR3 is CAIFVDTQYF. The DNA for the CDR3 is TGTGCCATCTTCGTGGATACGCAGTATTTT.

The V call is TRBV11-2, the J call TRBJ1-4; no clear D gene. The germline gives CDR1 SGHAT, CDR2 FQNNGV. Trimming shortened V by 1 base and J by 8 bases, and 17 bases separated the two germline ends. The CDR3 runs 16 residues. The CDR3 DNA reads TGTGCCAGCAGCTTAGTATATCTAACCGGGAGGGAAAAACTGTTTTTT. Its protein is CASSLVYLTGREKLFF.

V usage is TRBV2 and J usage is TRBJ2-3, with TRBD1 as a possible D gene (6 bases). Germline CDR1 SNHLY, CDR2 FYNNEI. This CDR3 has 17 residues. Between the trimmed V and J ends, which lost 0 bases and 1 base, there was a span of 14 bases. CDR3 sequence (DNA): TGTGCCAGCAGTGAAGCTTTCGCAGGGGTTGGCACAGATACGCAGTATTTT. Translating gives CASSEAFAGVGTDTQYF.

Comment on this clone: At one end the junction does not follow the germline gene, possibly because of a read error. The gene calls are TRBV5-6 and TRBJ2-3; 11 nucleotides agree with TRBD2. Germline V gives CDR1 SGHDT, CDR2 YYEEEE. The CDR3 is made up of 12 amino acids. Written as DNA, the CDR3 is TGTGCCAGCAGCAGTACGACTAGCGGGAAACATTTT. It translates to CASSSTTSGKHF.

The chain joins TRBV28 to TRBJ1-5, with 7 nucleotides matching TRBD1. After removal of 6 bases from V and 1 base from J, the junction contained 9 bases not matched to a gene. Per the germline V gene, CDR1 is MDHEN and CDR2 is SYDVKM. The CDR3 has 16 amino acids. The CDR3 nucleotides read TGTGCCAGCAGCCCCCCATTACAGGGGAGCAATCAGCCCCAGCATTTT. Translating it yields CASSPPLQGSNQPQHF.

The V and J genes are TRBV19 and TRBJ2-7; D is perhaps TRBD2 (5 bases). The germline V gene has CDR1 LNHDA and CDR2 SQIVND (reference sequence). The CDR3 length is 13 residues. V shed 6 bases and J shed 3 bases, with 12 bases lying between them. CDR3: CASSMGEIYEQYF. Written as DNA, the CDR3 is TGTGCCAGTAGCATGGGAGAGATCTACGAGCAGTACTTC.

This chain connects TRBV2 to TRBJ1-2; D gene ambiguous. CDR3 length: 13 residues. Germline V lookup: CDR1 SNHLY, CDR2 FYNNEI. V lost 0 bases, J lost 1 base, and 3 bases lay in between. CDR3 loop: CASSEAVNYGYTF. The CDR3 nucleotides are TGTGCCAGCAGTGAAGCCGTTAACTATGGCTACACCTTC. The entire variable domain, with the rest obtained from reference TRBV2 and TRBJ1-2, is as follows: EPEVTQTPSHQVTQMGQEVILRCVPISNHLYFYWYRQILGQKVEFLVSFYNNEISEKSEIFDDQFSVERPDGSNFTLKIRSTKLEDSAMYFCASSEAVNYGYTFGSGTRLTVV.